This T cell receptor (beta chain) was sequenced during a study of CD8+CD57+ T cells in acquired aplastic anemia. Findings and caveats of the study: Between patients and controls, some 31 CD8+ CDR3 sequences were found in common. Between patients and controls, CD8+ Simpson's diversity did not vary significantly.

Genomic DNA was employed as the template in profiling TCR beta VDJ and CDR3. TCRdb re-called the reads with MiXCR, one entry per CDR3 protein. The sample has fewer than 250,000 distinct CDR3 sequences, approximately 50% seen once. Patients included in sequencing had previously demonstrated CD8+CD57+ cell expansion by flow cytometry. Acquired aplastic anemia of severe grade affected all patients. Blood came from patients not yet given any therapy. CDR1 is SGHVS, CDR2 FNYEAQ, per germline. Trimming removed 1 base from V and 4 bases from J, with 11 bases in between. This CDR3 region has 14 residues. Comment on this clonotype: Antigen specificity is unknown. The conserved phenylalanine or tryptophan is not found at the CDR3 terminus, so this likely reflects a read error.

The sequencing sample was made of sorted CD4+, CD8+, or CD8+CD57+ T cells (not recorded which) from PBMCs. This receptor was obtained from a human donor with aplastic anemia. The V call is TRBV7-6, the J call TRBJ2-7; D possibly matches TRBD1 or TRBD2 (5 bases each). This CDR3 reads CASSLGDEGYEQYL. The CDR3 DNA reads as TGTGCCAGCAGCTTAGGGGACGAGGGATACGAGCAGTACCTC.